This TCR beta chain was captured in a study of blood T cell repertoires in COVID-19. In the study overall: Collection of acute and convalescent COVID-19 samples took place in the United States, Italy and Spain. PBMCs, B-cell-depleted T cells, or T cells were the source of the cDNA or gDNA that made up the material.

Authors' processing steps: Reference gene primers were amplified, and this amplification served to estimate nucleated cell counts. The table came from immunoSEQ multiplex PCR; TCRdb's copy has only in-frame clones and leaves some out. That table gives V, J and clone size, and the DNA gave D and trimming. The sample shows about 150,000 clones, about 80% of them seen only once. This CDR3 comprises 16 residues. The V segment lost 5 bases and the J segment 0 bases; nucleotides outside the gene matches: 6. Germline V gene sequence: CDR1 SGHAT, CDR2 FQDESV (reference sequence). The TCR was taken from a woman in her sixties with acute or convalescent COVID-19. Sequencing was done on a sample of peripheral blood. The chain is built from TRBV11-1 and TRBJ1-3; 8 bases map to TRBD1. The CDR3: CASSRRQGISGNTIYF. CDR3 bases: TGTGCCAGCAGCAGACGACAGGGGATCTCTGGAAACACCATATATTTT.